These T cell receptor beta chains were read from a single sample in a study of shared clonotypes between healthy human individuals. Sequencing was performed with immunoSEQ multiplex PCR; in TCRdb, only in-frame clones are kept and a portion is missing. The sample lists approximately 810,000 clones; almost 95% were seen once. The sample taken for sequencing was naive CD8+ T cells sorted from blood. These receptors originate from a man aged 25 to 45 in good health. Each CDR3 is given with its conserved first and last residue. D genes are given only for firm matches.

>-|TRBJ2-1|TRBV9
CASSQSASEQFF
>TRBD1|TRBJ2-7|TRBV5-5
CASRPWTGDYEQYF
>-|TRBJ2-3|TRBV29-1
CSSGQQAYTDTQYF
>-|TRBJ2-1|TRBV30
CAWTLIHGNEQFF
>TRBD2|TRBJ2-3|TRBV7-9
CASSNPGEAGAKDTQYF
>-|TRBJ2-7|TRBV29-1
CSVDEADSYEQYF
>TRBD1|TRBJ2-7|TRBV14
CASSQAVSGTAYEQYF
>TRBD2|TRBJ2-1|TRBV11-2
CASWSGLAVNEQFF
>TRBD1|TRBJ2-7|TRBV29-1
CSVTYQGAYEQYF
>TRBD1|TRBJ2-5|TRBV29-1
CSVFLRQGARRETQYF
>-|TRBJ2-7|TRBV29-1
CSVTGQIGSSYEQYF
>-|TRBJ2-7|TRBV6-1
CASSERDTEVYEQYF
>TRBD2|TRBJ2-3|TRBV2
CASSDPGTRGTDTQYF
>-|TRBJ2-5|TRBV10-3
CAISEYGSAQETQYF
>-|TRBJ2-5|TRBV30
CAWSVDPETQYF
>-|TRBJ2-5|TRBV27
CASSKTPGSAETQYF
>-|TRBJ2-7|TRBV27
CASSLLGGYEQYF
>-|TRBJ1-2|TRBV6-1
CASSERDGYNYGYTF
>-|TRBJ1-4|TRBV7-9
CASRSKGVDGKLFF
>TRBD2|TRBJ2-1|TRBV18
CASSPRLQREPYNEQFF
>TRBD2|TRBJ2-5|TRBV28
CASTIMDSPGTSGETQYF
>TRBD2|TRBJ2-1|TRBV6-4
CAGARRRREGSYNEQFF
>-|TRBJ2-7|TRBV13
CASSSRRRDTYEQYF
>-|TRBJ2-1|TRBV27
CASSPLSSYNEQFF
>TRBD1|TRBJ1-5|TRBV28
CASSLIGRQGLNQPQHF
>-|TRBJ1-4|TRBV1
CTSSQDSNEKLFF
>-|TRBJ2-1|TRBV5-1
CASSSGTGNEQFF
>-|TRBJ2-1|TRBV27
CASNPLVYNEQFF
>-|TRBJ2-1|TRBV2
CASGLYTYNEQFF
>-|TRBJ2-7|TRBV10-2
CASFPGTTYEQYF
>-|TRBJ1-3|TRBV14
CASSQGTGSDLYF
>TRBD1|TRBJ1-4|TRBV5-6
CASSPGQGDEKLFF
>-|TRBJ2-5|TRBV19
CASSADRAISETQYF
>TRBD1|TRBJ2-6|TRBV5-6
CASSQERGRGLPGANVLTF
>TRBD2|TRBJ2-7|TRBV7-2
CASSLFPSGFYEQYF
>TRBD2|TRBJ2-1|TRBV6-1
CASSELASGSVYEQFF
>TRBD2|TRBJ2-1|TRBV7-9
CASSWEGNEQFF
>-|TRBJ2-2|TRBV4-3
CASSQVVSTEINTGELFF
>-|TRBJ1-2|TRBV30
CACPSRSYYGYTF
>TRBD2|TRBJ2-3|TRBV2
CASIRREGRADTQYF